This T cell receptor (beta chain) originates from a study of radiotherapy plus CTLA-4 blockade in lung cancer. Some clones are missing from TCRdb's copy, which holds only in-frame ones; the method was immunoSEQ multiplex PCR. The sample gives 89,000 or so clones, roughly four fifths of which show up once; around 3.6% is in the top ten. CDR3 length: 16 amino acids. Between the trimmed V and J ends, which lost 4 bases and 1 base, there was a span of 13 bases. CDR1 and CDR2 from the germline V gene are MNHNS and SASEGT. In this sample, this clone turned up once. The sequence derives from a human donor with non-small cell lung cancer who had a partial response to radiotherapy plus ipilimumab. Material: peripheral blood, obtained from a patient treated with radiotherapy plus ipilimumab. J is TRBJ2-2 and V is TRBV6-1; perhaps TRBD2 as D (5 bases). CDR3 in DNA: TGTGCCAGCAGTGCGTTACGCGGAGGGAACACCGGGGAGCTGTTTTTT. Amino acids: CASSALRGGNTGELFF.